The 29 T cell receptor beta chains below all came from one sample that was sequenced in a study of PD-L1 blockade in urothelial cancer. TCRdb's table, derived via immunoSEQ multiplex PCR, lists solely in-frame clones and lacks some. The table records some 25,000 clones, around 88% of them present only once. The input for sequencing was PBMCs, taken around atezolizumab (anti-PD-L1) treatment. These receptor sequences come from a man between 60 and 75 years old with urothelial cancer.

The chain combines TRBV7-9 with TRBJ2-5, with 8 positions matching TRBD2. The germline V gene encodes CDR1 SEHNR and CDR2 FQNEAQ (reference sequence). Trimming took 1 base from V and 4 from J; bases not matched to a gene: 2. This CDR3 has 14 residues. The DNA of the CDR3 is TGTGCCAGCAGCTTAGGTGCGGGAGGAGAGACCCAGTACTTC. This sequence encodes CASSLGAGGETQYF.

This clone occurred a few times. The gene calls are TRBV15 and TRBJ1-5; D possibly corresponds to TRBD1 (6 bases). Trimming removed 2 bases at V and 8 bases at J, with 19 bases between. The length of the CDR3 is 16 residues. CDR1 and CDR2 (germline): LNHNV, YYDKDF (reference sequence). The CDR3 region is CATSRTTGGPNEPQHF. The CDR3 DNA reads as TGTGCCACCAGCAGAACAACGGGGGGGCCCAACGAGCCCCAGCATTTT.

CDR3 protein: CASSPTQGAPGEPQHF. The DNA for the CDR3 is TGTGCCAGCTCACCGACCCAGGGGGCACCGGGGGAGCCCCAGCATTTT. The chain recombines TRBV18 with TRBJ1-5; TRBD1 agrees at 8 bases. With 3 bases clipped from V and 8 bases from J, the junction kept 12 bases outside the gene matches. The CDR3 sequence is 16 residues long. The germline gives CDR1 KGHSH, CDR2 LQKENI.

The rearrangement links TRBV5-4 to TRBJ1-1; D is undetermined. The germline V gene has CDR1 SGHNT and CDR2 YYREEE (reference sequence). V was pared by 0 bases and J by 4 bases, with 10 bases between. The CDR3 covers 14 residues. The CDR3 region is CASSLESGGTEAFF. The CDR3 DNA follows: TGTGCCAGCAGCTTGGAGAGCGGCGGCACTGAAGCTTTCTTT.

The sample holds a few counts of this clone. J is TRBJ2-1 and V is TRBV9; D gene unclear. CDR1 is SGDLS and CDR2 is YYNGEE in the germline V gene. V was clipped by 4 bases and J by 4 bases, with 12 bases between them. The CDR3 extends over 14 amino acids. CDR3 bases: TGTGCCAGCAGCCCCCATCTGCGGTACAATGAGCAGTTCTTC. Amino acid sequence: CASSPHLRYNEQFF.

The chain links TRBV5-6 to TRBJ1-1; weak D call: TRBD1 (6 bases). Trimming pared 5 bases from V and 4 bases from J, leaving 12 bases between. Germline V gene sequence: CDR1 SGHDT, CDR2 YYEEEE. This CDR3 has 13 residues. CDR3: CASSFDRSTEAFF. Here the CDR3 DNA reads TGTGCCAGCAGTTTCGACAGGAGCACTGAAGCTTTCTTT. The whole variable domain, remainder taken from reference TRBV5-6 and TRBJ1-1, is DAGVTQSPTHLIKTRGQQVTLRCSPKSGHDTVSWYQQALGQGPQFIFQYYEEEERQRGNFPDRFSGHQFPNYSSELNVNALLLGDSALYLCASSFDRSTEAFFGQGTRLTVV.

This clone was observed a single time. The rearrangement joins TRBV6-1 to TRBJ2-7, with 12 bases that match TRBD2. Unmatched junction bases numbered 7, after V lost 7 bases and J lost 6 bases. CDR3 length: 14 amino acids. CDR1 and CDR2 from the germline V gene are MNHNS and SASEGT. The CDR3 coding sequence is TGTGCCAGCACGAGACTAGCGGGAGAGGTCGAGCAGTACTTC. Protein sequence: CASTRLAGEVEQYF.

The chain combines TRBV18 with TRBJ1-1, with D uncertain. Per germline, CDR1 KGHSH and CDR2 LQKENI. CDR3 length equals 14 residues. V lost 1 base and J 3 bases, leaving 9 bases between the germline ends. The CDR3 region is CASSPRQTDTEAFF. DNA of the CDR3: TGTGCCAGCTCACCACGCCAGACTGACACTGAAGCTTTCTTT.

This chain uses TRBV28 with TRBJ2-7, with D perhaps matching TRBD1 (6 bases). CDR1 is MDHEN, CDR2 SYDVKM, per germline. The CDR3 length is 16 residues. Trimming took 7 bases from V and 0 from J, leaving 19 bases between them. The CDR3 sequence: CASNQLTTGRSYEQYF. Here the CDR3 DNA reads TGTGCCAGCAACCAACTAACCACAGGGCGCTCCTACGAGCAGTACTTC.

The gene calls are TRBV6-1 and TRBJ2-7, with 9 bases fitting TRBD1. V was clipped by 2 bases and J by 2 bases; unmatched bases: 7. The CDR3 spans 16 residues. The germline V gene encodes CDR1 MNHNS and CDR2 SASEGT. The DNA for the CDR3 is TGTGCCAGCAGTGAAATGAGGACAGGGGACACCTACGAGCAGTACTTC. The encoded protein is CASSEMRTGDTYEQYF.

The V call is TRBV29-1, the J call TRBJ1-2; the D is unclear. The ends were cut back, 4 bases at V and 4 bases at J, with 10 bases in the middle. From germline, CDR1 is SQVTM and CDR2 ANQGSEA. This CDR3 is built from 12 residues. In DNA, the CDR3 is TGCAGCGTTGTTGCCGGGAGCTATGGCTACACCTTC. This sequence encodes CSVVAGSYGYTF.

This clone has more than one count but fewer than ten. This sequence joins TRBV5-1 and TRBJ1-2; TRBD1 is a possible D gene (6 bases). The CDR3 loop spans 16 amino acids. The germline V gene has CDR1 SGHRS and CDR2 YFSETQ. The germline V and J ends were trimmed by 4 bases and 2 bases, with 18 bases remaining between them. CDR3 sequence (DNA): TGCGCCAGCAGCCCTGACGCCAGGGGACCGAACTATGGCTACACCTTC. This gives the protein CASSPDARGPNYGYTF.

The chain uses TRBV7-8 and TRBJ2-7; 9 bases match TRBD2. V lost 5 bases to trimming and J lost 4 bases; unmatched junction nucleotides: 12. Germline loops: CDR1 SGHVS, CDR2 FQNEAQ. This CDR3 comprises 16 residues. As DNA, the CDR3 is TGTGCCAGCAGCCTCGTTAGGGCTAGCGGGAAGTACGAGCAGTACTTC. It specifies CASSLVRASGKYEQYF. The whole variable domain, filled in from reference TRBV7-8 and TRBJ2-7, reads GAGVSQSPRYKVAKRGQDVALRCDPISGHVSLFWYQQALGQGPEFLTYFQNEAQLDKSGLPSDRFFAERPEGSVSTLKIQRTQQEDSAVYLCASSLVRASGKYEQYFGPGTRLTVT.

The CDR3 spells CASRTSGRGGGYEQYF. The CDR3 bases are TGTGCCAGCCGGACTAGCGGGAGAGGGGGCGGCTACGAGCAGTACTTC. The V call is TRBV6-6, the J call TRBJ2-7; 13 bases fit TRBD2. CDR1 is MNHNY, CDR2 SVGAGI, per germline (reference sequence). The CDR3 is 16 residues long. The ends lost 8 bases at V and 3 bases at J; junction bases unmatched: 10.

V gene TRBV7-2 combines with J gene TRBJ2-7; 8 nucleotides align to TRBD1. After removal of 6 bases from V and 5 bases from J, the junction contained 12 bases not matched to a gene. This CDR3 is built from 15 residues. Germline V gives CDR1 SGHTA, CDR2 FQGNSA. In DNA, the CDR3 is TGTGCCAGCAGATCCAATCCAGGGGGCGCTAACGAGCAGTACTTC. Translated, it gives CASRSNPGGANEQYF.

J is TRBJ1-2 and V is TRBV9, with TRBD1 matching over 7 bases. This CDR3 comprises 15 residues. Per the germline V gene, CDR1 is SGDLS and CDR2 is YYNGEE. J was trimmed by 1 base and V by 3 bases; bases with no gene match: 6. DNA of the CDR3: TGTGCCAGCAGCGCATCCGGGACAGATAACTATGGCTACACCTTC. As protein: CASSASGTDNYGYTF.

Written as DNA, the CDR3 is TGTGCCAGCAACCGGGCGGGGGAGGGCACTGAAGCTTTCTTT. This encodes CASNRAGEGTEAFF. The V gene is TRBV27, the J gene TRBJ1-1, with D perhaps TRBD1 (5 bases). V was cut by 7 bases and J by 4 bases, with 16 bases left in between. CDR1 and CDR2 from the germline V gene are MNHEY and SMNVEV (reference sequence). The CDR3 totals 14 residues.

Here the CDR3 DNA reads TGCAGCGTGGGGGGAGGGTATGCTGGTGAGCAGTTCTTC. It yields the protein CSVGGGYAGEQFF. The chain carries TRBV29-1 and TRBJ2-1; 7 positions match TRBD2. The trim removed 6 bases at V and 9 bases at J, leaving 11 bases unmatched. Germline V lookup: CDR1 SQVTM, CDR2 ANQGSEA. CDR3 size: 13 residues.

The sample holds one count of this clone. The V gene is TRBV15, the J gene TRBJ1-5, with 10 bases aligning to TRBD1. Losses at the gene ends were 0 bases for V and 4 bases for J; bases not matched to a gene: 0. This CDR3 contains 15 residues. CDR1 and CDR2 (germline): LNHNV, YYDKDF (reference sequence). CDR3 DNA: TGTGCCACCAGCAGAGAGGGACAGGGGAATCAGCCCCAGCATTTT. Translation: CATSREGQGNQPQHF.

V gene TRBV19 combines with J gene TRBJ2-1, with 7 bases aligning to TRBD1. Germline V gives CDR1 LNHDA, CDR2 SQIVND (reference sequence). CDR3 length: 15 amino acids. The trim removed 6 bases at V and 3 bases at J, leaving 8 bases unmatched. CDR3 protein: CASRGRDRIYNEQFF. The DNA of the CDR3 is TGTGCCAGTAGAGGACGGGACAGAATCTACAATGAGCAGTTCTTC.

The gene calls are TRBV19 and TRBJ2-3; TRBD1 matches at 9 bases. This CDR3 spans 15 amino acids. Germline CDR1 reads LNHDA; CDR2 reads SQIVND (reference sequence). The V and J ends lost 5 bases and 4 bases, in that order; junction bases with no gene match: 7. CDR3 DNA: TGTGCCAGTAGTCGGAGACAGGGGGTCGCAGATACGCAGTATTTT. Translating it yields CASSRRQGVADTQYF.

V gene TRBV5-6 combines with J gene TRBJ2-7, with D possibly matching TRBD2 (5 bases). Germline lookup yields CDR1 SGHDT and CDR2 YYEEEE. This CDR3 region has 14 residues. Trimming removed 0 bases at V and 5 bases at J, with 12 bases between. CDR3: CASSLEWGADEQYF. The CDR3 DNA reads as TGTGCCAGCAGCTTGGAGTGGGGAGCGGACGAGCAGTACTTC.

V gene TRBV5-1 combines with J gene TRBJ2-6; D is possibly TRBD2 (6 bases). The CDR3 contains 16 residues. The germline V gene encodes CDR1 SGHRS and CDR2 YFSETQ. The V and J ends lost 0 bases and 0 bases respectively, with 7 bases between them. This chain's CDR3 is CASSLAGDSGANVLTF. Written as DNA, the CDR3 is TGCGCCAGCAGCTTGGCGGGAGACTCTGGGGCCAACGTCCTGACTTTC.

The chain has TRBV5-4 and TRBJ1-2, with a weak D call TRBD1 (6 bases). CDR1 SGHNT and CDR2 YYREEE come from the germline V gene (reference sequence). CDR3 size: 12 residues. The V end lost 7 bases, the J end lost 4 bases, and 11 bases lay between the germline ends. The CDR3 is CASQDRSYGYTF. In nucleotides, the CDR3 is TGTGCCAGCCAAGACAGGTCCTATGGCTACACCTTC.

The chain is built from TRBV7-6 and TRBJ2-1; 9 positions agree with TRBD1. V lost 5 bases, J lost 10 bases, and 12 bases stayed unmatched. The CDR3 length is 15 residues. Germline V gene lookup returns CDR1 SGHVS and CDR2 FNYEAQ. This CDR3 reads CASSVGGQGTLEQFF. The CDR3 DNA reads TGTGCCAGCAGCGTAGGTGGACAGGGGACCCTAGAGCAGTTCTTC.

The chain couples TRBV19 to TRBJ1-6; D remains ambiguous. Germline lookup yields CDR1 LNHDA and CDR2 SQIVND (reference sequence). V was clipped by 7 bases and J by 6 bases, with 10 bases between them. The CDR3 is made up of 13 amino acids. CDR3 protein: CASTPQINSPLHF. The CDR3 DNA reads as TGTGCCAGTACCCCCCAGATTAATTCACCCCTCCACTTT. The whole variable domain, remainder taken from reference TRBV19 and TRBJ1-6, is DGGITQSPKYLFRKEGQNVTLSCEQNLNHDAMYWYRQDPGQGLRLIYYSQIVNDFQKGDIAEGYSVSREKKESFPLTVTSAQKNPTAFYLCASTPQINSPLHFGNGTRLTVT.

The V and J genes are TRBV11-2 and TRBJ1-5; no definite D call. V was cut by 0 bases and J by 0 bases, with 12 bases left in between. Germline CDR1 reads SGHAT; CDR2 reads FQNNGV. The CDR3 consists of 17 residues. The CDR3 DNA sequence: TGTGCCAGCAGCTTAGATGGGCGGGGATATAGCAATCAGCCCCAGCATTTT. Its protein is CASSLDGRGYSNQPQHF.

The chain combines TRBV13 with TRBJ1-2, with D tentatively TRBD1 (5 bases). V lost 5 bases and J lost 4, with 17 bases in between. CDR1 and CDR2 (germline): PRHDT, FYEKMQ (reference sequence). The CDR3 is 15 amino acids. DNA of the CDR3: TGTGCCAGCAGCCTTGGGGCGGCCTTCGGCTATGGCTACACCTTC. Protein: CASSLGAAFGYGYTF.

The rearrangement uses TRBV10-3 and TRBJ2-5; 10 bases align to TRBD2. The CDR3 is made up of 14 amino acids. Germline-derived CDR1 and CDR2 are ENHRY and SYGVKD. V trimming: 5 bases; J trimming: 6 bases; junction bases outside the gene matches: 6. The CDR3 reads CAISLAGGGKTQYF. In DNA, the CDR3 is TGTGCCATCAGTTTAGCGGGAGGTGGGAAGACCCAGTACTTC.